Detailed here is one T cell receptor beta chain. What it recognizes is unknown. Assay: immunoSEQ multiplex PCR; the TCRdb copy retains only in-frame clones and omits some. Counted here are over 55,000 clones, about nine tenths occurring once; the ten biggest clones make up approximately 1.4%. This CDR3 has 14 residues. Germline V lookup: CDR1 SNHLY, CDR2 FYNNEI. The ends were cut back, 8 bases at V and 8 bases at J, with 16 bases in the middle. The data were obtained in a study of graft-versus-host responses after intestinal transplantation. In the study overall: Each recipient received anti-thymocyte globulin induction, then tacrolimus and steroids for approximately 3 years.

Points from the study as a whole: In recipient marrow, GvH clones were found, and some appeared first in ileum or blood.

Sequencing was performed on unstimulated CD8+ T cells sorted from spleen or lymph node cells, taken before intestinal transplant. The V gene is TRBV2, the J gene TRBJ1-6, with D hard to call. The sequence was collected from a human donor who received an intestinal transplant. DNA of the CDR3: TGTGCCAGCCAGTGGCGGGTCCCTCATTCACCCCTCCACTTT. This sequence encodes CASQWRVPHSPLHF.